This TCR beta chain was retrieved from a study of CD8 T cells in Susac syndrome. The V end lost 1 base, the J end lost 4 bases, and 14 bases lay between the germline ends. The length of the CDR3 is 14 residues. Per the germline V gene, CDR1 is SQVTM and CDR2 is ANQGSEA. The sequenced target, TCR beta, came from blood CD8+ and CD4+ T cells. Healthy donors matched for age and sex were used as controls. When the RNA was reverse transcribed, random hexamers were used with an input of roughly 0.45 to 1 ug. Amplification of TCR beta CDR3 was carried out by immunoSEQ multiplex PCR, which covered 54 Vbeta and 13 Jbeta segments. TCRdb recomputed calls from the immunoSEQ multiplex PCR reads with MiXCR, one row per CDR3 protein. This table holds around 46,000 distinct CDR3 sequences, around 92% found once.

The TCR originated in a human donor in good health. The rearrangement uses TRBV29-1 and TRBJ2-7, with D tentatively TRBD2 (5 bases). Sequencing was carried out using CD8+ T cells from PBMCs. In nucleotides, the CDR3 is TGCAGCGTTGAAGTCCTCAGCGGAGGTTACGAGCAGTACTTC. It yields the protein CSVEVLSGGYEQYF.